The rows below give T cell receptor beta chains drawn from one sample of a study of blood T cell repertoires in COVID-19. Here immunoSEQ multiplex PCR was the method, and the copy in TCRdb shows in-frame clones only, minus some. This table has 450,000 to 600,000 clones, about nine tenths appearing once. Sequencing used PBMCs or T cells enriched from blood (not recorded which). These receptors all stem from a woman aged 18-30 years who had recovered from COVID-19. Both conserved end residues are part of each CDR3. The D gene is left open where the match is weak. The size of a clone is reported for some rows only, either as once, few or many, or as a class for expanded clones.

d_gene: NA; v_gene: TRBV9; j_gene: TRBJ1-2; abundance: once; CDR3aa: CASRAGPLYGYTF; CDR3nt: TGTGCCAGCAGGGCGGGACCGCTCTATGGCTACACCTTC
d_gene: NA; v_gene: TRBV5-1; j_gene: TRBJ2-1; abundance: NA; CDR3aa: CASSLRGSQNEQFF; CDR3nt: TGCGCCAGCAGCTTGAGAGGCTCCCAGAATGAGCAGTTCTTC
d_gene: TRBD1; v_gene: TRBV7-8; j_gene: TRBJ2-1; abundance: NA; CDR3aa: CASSLRGPYNEQFF; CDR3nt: TGTGCCAGCAGCTTAAGGGGGCCCTACAATGAGCAGTTCTTC
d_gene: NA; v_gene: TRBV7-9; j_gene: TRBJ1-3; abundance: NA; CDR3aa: CASSLLMDTIYF; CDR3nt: TGTGCCAGCAGCTTACTAATGGACACCATATATTTT
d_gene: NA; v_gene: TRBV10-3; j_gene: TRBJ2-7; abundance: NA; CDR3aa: CAISESKLASYEQYF; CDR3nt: TGTGCCATCAGTGAGTCGAAATTAGCCAGCTACGAGCAGTACTTC
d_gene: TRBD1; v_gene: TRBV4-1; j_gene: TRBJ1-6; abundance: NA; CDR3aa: CASSLQLDRGLGHSPLHF; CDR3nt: TGCGCCAGCAGCCTGCAGCTAGACAGGGGCCTTGGGCATTCACCCCTCCACTTT
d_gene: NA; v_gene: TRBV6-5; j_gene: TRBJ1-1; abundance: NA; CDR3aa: CASSYREAYTEAFF; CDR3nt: TGTGCCAGCAGTTACCGGGAGGCCTACACTGAAGCTTTCTTT
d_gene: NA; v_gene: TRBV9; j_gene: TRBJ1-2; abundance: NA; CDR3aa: CASSVDLAGAGGYTF; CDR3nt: TGTGCCAGCAGCGTAGACCTTGCGGGGGCGGGTGGCTACACCTTC
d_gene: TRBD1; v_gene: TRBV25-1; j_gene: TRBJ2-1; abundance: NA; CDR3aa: CASTFRGTGSSYNEQFF; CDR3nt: TGTGCCAGCACCTTCCGAGGGACAGGGAGCTCCTACAATGAGCAGTTCTTC
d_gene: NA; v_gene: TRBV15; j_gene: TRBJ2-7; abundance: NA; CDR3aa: CATSRDLEGLPYEQYF; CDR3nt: TGTGCCACCAGCAGAGATCTAGAGGGACTCCCTTACGAGCAGTACTTC